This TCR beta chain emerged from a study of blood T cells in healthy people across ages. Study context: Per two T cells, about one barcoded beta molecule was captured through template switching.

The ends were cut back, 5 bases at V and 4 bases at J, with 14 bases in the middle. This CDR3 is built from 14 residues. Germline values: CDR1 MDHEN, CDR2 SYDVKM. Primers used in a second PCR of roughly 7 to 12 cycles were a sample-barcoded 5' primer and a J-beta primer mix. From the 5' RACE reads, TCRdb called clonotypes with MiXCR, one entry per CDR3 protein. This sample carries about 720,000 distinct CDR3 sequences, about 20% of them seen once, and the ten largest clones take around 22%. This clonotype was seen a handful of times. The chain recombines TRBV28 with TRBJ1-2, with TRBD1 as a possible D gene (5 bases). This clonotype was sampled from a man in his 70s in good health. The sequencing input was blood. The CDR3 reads CASSPLQGGYGYTF. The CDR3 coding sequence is TGTGCCAGCAGTCCCCTGCAGGGAGGCTATGGCTACACCTTC.